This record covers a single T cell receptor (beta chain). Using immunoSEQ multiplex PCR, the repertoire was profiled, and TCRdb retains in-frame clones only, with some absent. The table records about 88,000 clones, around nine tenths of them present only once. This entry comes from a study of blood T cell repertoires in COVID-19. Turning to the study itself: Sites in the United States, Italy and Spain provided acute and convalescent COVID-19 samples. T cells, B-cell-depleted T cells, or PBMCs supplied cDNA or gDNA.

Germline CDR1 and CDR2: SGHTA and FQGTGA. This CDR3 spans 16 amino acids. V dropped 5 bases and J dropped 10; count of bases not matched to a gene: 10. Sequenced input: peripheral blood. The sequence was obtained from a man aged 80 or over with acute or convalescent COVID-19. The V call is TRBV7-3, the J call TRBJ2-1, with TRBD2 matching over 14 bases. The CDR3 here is CASSLEGTSGRNEQFF. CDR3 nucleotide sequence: TGTGCCAGCAGCCTAGAAGGGACTAGCGGGAGAAACGAGCAGTTCTTC.